Detailed here is one TCR beta chain. The antigen is unknown. MiXCR, applied by TCRdb to the 5' RACE reads, yields one record per CDR3 protein. This table holds 400,000 to 500,000 distinct CDR3 sequences, 20% to 25% found once. This sample was included in a study of T-cell memory formation after mild COVID-19. General study findings and limits: Clonal second-wave expansions that peaked on day 37 had unconfirmed SARS-CoV-2 specificity.

This CDR3 is 12 amino acids long. Trimming at V came to 7 bases and at J to 2 bases, leaving 2 bases not matched to a gene. Germline values: CDR1 DFQATT, CDR2 SNEGSKA (reference sequence). This chain uses TRBV20-1 with TRBJ2-5; 9 bases align to TRBD1. The clonotype originates from an adult woman who had mild COVID-19 (a few samples of this study predate the infection). Cell type and time point are not known. Sequencing used PBMCs or a T cell subset sorted from them (not recorded which). The CDR3 reads CSGDRGQETQYF. In nucleotides, the CDR3 is TGCAGTGGTGACAGGGGGCAAGAGACCCAGTACTTC.